The T cell receptor (beta chain) under discussion was sequenced for a study of somatic mutations in cytotoxic T cells in rheumatoid arthritis. Overall study results and limits: About an eighth of the 65 patients had a largest CD8+ clone above 20% of CD8+ cells.

This table comes from immunoSEQ multiplex PCR, and its TCRdb copy is limited to in-frame clones, with some not included. The sample lists about 17,000 clones; 70% to 85% were seen once. The CDR3 totals 13 residues. Looked up from germline, CDR1 is LNHDA and CDR2 is SQIVND (reference sequence). V was pared by 3 bases and J by 7 bases, with 3 bases of the junction left unmatched. On this clone itself: Its specificity is unknown.

Sample: CD8+ T cells sorted from blood. The sequence was obtained from an adult with rheumatoid arthritis. This sequence joins TRBV19 and TRBJ2-1; 7 bases align to TRBD2. The CDR3 loop reads CASSMGRGNEQFF. Here the CDR3 DNA reads TGTGCCAGTAGTATGGGGAGGGGTAATGAGCAGTTCTTC. The whole variable domain, filled in from reference TRBV19 and TRBJ2-1, reads DGGITQSPKYLFRKEGQNVTLSCEQNLNHDAMYWYRQDPGQGLRLIYYSQIVNDFQKGDIAEGYSVSREKKESFPLTVTSAQKNPTAFYLCASSMGRGNEQFFGPGTRLTVL.